This TCR beta chain comes out of a study of T cell repertoires in cytomegalovirus infection. Study information: Peptides in the study included HLA-C-restricted and HLA-B-restricted CMV epitopes. General observations from the study: Identification of carriers of CMV plus the relevant HLA was performed using cumulative public TCR beta family frequency.

MiXCR, applied by TCRdb to the reads, yields one record per CDR3 protein. The sample includes nearly 700,000 distinct CDR3 sequences, around a third of them seen just once. This clonotype appeared a single time. The antigen remains unidentified. Trimming left V 0 bases short and J 0 bases short, with 10 bases between. CDR1 SGHNT and CDR2 YYREEE come from the germline V gene (reference sequence). The CDR3 covers 15 residues. The sample was cultured PBMCs, taken from culture after CMV antigen stimulation. This chain connects TRBV5-4 to TRBJ2-7, with D unresolved. This sequence originates from a human donor in good health (CMV status not recorded). Some clones in this sample may be carry-over from other donors' samples. The CDR3 here is CASSLVGKPSYEQYF. CDR3 bases: TGTGCCAGCAGCTTGGTGGGGAAGCCCTCCTACGAGCAGTACTTC.